The clone carrying this TCR beta chain was picked up a small number of times. Its antigen is currently unknown. This sample is drawn from a study of T-cell reconstitution after alpha-beta-depleted transplantation in children. Broader study findings: Newly generated T cells supplied most T-cell counts and diversity one year post-transplant. There were reportedly several hundred expanded graft clones from which alpha-beta T cells came about two months after transplant.

Unique molecular identifiers were built into the TCRbeta library. TCRdb analysed the PCR reads with MiXCR anew, one entry per CDR3 protein. The sample shows 800,000 to 1,000,000 distinct CDR3 sequences, about 29% of them seen only once. Between the trimmed V and J ends, which lost 2 bases and 4 bases, there was a span of 11 bases. CDR1 SGHVS and CDR2 FQNEAQ come from the germline V gene. This CDR3 is 15 amino acids long. This TCR was sampled from a boy in the first two years of life who had a stem cell transplant for SCID, so the T cells may come from the graft donor. The source material was PBMCs, mostly from graft donor cells, sampled 360 days after TCRalphabeta/CD19-depleted stem cell transplant. The chain employs TRBV7-8 and TRBJ2-2; D might be TRBD1 (6 bases). The CDR3 nucleotides are TGTGCCAGCAGCTTAATCGGCAGGGGCACCGGGGAGCTGTTTTTT. As protein: CASSLIGRGTGELFF.